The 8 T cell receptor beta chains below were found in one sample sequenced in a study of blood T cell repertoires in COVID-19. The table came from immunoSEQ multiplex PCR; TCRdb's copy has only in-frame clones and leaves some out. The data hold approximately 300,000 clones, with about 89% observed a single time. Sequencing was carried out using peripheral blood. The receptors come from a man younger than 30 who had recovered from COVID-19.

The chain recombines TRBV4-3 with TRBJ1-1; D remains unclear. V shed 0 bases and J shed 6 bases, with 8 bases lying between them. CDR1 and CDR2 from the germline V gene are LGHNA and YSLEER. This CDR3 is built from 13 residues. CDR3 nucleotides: TGCGCCAGCAGCCAAGATAGTCTCTCTGAAGCTTTCTTT. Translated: CASSQDSLSEAFF.

DNA of the CDR3: TGTGCCACCAGTGATTTTCGCGGGGAGCTGTTTTTT. This translates into CATSDFRGELFF. This chain connects TRBV24-1 to TRBJ2-2; no clear D. Germline V gene lookup returns CDR1 KGHDR and CDR2 SFDVKD. This CDR3 is built from 12 residues. Trimming cost V 1 base and J 7 bases, with 3 bases left between them.

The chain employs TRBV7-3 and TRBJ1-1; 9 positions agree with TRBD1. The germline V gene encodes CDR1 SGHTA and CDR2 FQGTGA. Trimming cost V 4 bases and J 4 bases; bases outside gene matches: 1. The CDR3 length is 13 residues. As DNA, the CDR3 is TGTGCCAGCAGCTCGGACAGGGGCACTGAAGCTTTCTTT. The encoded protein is CASSSDRGTEAFF.

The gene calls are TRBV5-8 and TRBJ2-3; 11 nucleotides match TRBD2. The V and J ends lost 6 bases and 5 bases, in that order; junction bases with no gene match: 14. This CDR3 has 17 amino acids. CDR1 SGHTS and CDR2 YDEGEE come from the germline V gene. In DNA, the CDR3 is TGTGCCAGCACCCACGGGACTAGCGGTGCGCTTAGAGATACGCAGTATTTT. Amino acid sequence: CASTHGTSGALRDTQYF.

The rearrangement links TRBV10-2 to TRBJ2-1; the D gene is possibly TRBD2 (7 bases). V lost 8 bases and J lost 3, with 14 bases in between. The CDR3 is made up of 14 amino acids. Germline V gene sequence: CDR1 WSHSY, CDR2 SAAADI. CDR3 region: CASSTGGDYNEQFF. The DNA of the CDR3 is TGCGCCAGCTCCACGGGGGGCGACTACAATGAGCAGTTCTTC.

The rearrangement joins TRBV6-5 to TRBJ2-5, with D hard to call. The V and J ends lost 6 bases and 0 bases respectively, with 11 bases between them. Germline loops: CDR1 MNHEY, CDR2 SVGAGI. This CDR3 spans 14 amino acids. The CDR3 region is CASRFSVYQETQYF. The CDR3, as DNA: TGTGCCAGCAGATTTTCAGTCTACCAAGAGACCCAGTACTTC.

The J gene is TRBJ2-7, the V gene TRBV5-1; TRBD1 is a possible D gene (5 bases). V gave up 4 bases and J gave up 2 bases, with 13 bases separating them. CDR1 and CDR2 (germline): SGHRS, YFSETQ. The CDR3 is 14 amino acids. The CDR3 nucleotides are TGCGCCAGCAGCCCGACAGAAGGCCCCTACGAGCAGTACTTC. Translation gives CASSPTEGPYEQYF. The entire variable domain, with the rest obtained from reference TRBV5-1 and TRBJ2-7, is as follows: KAGVTQTPRYLIKTRGQQVTLSCSPISGHRSVSWYQQTPGQGLQFLFEYFSETQRNKGNFPGRFSGRQFSNSRSEMNVSTLELGDSALYLCASSPTEGPYEQYFGPGTRLTVT.

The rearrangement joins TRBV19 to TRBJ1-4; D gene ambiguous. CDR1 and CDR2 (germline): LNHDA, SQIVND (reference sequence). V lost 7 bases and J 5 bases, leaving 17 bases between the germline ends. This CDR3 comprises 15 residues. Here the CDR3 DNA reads TGTGCCAGTACCTCCACCGCGGGGTACAATGAAAAACTGTTTTTT. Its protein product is CASTSTAGYNEKLFF.